Sequencing of this T cell receptor beta chain was carried out in a study of blood T cells in healthy people across ages. Using a J-beta primer mix together with a sample-barcoded 5' primer, a second PCR was run for about 7 to 12 cycles. A 12-random-nucleotide template-switch adaptor tagged each cDNA molecule. TCRdb reanalysed the 5' RACE reads using MiXCR and keeps one entry per CDR3 protein. The sample holds some 880,000 distinct CDR3 sequences, 35% to 40% seen once. Worth noting for this clonotype: The antigen remains undetermined. Given a much more abundant clone one base away, this may be a read error.

Whole-study findings and limits: CMV status of donors was not determined, possibly confounding expanded clonotype changes.

This TCR derives from a young man in good health. The sequenced material came from blood.

The DNA for the CDR3 is TGTGCCAGCAGTTTTTCAGGTTACAATGAGCAGTACTTC. Encoded protein: CASSFSGYNEQYF. V is TRBV12-3 or TRBV12-4 and J is TRBJ2-7; the D is unclear. The CDR3 consists of 13 residues. Trimming removed 3 bases from V and 7 bases from J, with 13 bases in between.